Listed below are T cell receptor beta chains from one sample, sequenced in a study of blood T cell repertoires in COVID-19. Assay: immunoSEQ multiplex PCR; the TCRdb copy retains only in-frame clones and omits some. The sample carries about 170,000 clones, 85% to 90% recorded once. The sequenced material came from peripheral blood. Every receptor here comes from a man between 18 and 35 years old with active or convalescent COVID-19. Each CDR3 is given with its conserved first and last residue. The order of the fields is D gene, J gene, V gene, CDR3 protein. The D gene is left open where the match is weak.

NA TRBJ2-7 TRBV27 CASSLFGGSYEQYF
TRBD1 TRBJ1-1 TRBV7-9 CASSPSSRSGQEAFF
NA TRBJ1-3 TRBV28 CASSLTAGNTIYF
NA TRBJ1-5 TRBV7-8 CASTSGNQPQHF
NA TRBJ2-7 TRBV5-1 CASSLESSSYEQYF
NA TRBJ1-3 TRBV19 CASPSPGISGNTIYF
NA TRBJ2-7 TRBV11-3 CASSLASVTYEQYF
NA TRBJ2-1 TRBV7-2 CASSASRGGNEQFF
NA TRBJ2-1 TRBV12-5 CASGSGRTEQFF
NA TRBJ1-1 TRBV10-2 CASSGTGSRTAFF
NA TRBJ2-1 TRBV6-5 CASSSTQRNEQFF
NA TRBJ1-5 TRBV6-1 CASSDLGQPQHF
NA TRBJ2-4 TRBV4-1 CASSQVSSGERGIQYF
TRBD2 TRBJ2-1 TRBV6-1 CASSAELAGALNEQFF
NA TRBJ2-2 TRBV3-1/TRBV3-2 CASTSGRGSPGELFF
NA TRBJ2-7 TRBV28 CASSRAGPRQTEQYF
TRBD1 TRBJ1-4 TRBV7-9 CASSSDRGGEKLFF
NA TRBJ1-2 TRBV11-3 CASSFEGGSYGYTF
NA TRBJ1-5 TRBV30 CAWSIDRQVPQHF
NA TRBJ1-1 TRBV5-1 CASSFRELNTEAFF
NA TRBJ2-1 TRBV19 CASSPAGGRNNEQFF
NA TRBJ1-3 TRBV28 CASSPRPGSGNTIYF
NA TRBJ1-1 TRBV3-1/TRBV3-2 CASSHRGGDTEAFF
TRBD1 TRBJ1-2 TRBV28 CASSEQGAFLYGYTF
TRBD1 TRBJ1-4 TRBV10-3 CAIREGQVNEKLFF
NA TRBJ1-2 TRBV11-3 CASSSGPHTGAYGYTF
TRBD1 TRBJ1-1 TRBV28 CASTPGQGGTEAFF
NA TRBJ1-5 TRBV2 CASTYMQGFQPQHF
TRBD2 TRBJ2-5 TRBV9 CASSTSWRGGQGQETQYF
TRBD2 TRBJ2-1 TRBV28 CASSLLGLAGALAYNEQFF
NA TRBJ2-1 TRBV12-3/TRBV12-4 CASSLGWEQFF
NA TRBJ1-3 TRBV7-2 CASITFRSPGNTIYF
NA TRBJ2-1 TRBV10-2 CASSEAGASYNEQFF
TRBD1 TRBJ2-1 TRBV6-4 CASGPGQGSVEQFF
TRBD1 TRBJ1-4 TRBV27 CASSSDRGPRKLFF
TRBD1 TRBJ1-2 TRBV4-1 CASSQLGRGYGYTF
TRBD1 TRBJ2-1 TRBV13 CASSPYRGRFNEQFF
NA TRBJ2-1 TRBV5-6 CASSLLAGPFPAGEQFF
NA TRBJ2-1 TRBV7-6 CALSHEQFF
TRBD2 TRBJ2-7 TRBV29-1 CSVETPIPSGRVAEQYF
TRBD1 TRBJ2-7 TRBV13 CASSLGQYYEQYF
TRBD1 TRBJ1-1 TRBV19 CATDRGTNTEAFF
NA TRBJ1-1 TRBV7-9 CATVGSRTANTEAFF
NA TRBJ2-3 TRBV5-8 CASSPLENTDTQYF
TRBD2 TRBJ2-5 TRBV5-1 CASSLEGTREETQYF
TRBD2 TRBJ2-1 TRBV24-1 CATGGREGIIDEQFF
NA TRBJ1-1 TRBV7-2 CASSLGLGAAWNTEAFF
TRBD2 TRBJ2-3 TRBV10-3 CAIQRGGQGDTQYF
TRBD2 TRBJ2-1 TRBV30 CAWSVSGIAGGYNEQFF
NA TRBJ2-5 TRBV5-1 CASSLRETQYF
NA TRBJ2-2 TRBV11-1 CASSGTGLSFAGELFF
TRBD2 TRBJ2-5 TRBV18 CASSSTSVQETQYF
NA TRBJ2-3 TRBV7-3 CASSSSSGGTQYF
TRBD1 TRBJ1-2 TRBV7-2 CASSAGQGARYGYTF
TRBD2 TRBJ2-2 TRBV5-1 CASRDGLTLAGAGELFF